This T cell receptor (beta chain) stems from a study of T-cell memory formation after mild COVID-19. Study-wide background: There were largely donor-specific TCR clusters.

Researchers used 5'RACE with constant-segment primers to make TCR alpha and TCR beta cDNA libraries that carry sample barcodes and UMIs. TCRdb processed the 5' RACE reads anew with MiXCR; each CDR3 protein has one entry. The profile shows hundreds of thousands of distinct CDR3 sequences, around a quarter of them singletons. Of note for this clonotype: Its antigen is still unknown.

Germline CDR1 GTSNPN, CDR2 SVGIG (reference sequence). This CDR3 is built from 16 residues. Trimming at V came to 1 base and at J to 6 bases, leaving 10 bases not matched to a gene. General study points: Day 15 to 85 contracting clones showed balanced CD4/CD8; day 15 to 37 expanders favored CD4+.

The TCR comes from an adult woman who had mild COVID-19 (a few samples of this study predate the infection). Cell type and time point are not known. V and J are TRBV30 and TRBJ2-3; 10 nucleotides match TRBD2. Source material: PBMCs or a T cell subset sorted from them (not recorded which). This CDR3 is CAWSAGLAVLSDTQYF. The CDR3 region has the DNA TGTGCCTGGAGTGCCGGACTAGCGGTTCTTTCGGATACGCAGTATTTT. Complete variable domain (other parts from reference TRBV30 and TRBJ2-3): SQTIHQWPATLVQPVGSPLSLECTVEGTSNPNLYWYRQAAGRGLQLLFYSVGIGQISSEVPQNLSASRPQDRQFILSSKKLLLSDSGFYLCAWSAGLAVLSDTQYFGPGTRLTVL.